Listed here are 30 T cell receptor beta chains from one sample, sequenced in a study of cytomegalovirus exposure and HLA in healthy donors (dated by TCRdb to 2015 to 2018). The library was generated by the immunoSEQ multiplex PCR assay. For the multiplex PCR, a mixture combining 60 forward primers for TCR Vbeta segments and 13 reverse primers for TCR Jbeta segments was used. TCRdb carries this immuneACCESS record with in-frame sequences only. Its versions omit some clonotypes, under half of them owing to an unresolved V gene in the studies checked, with the rest unexplained. The sample contains around 95,000 clones, 80% to 90% of them found a single time. Together, the top ten hold nearly 3.5% of the sample. Sequencing was performed on PBMCs. The source of these receptors is a man aged 25-40 years in good health and CMV-seropositive.

The genes are TRBV13 and TRBJ1-1, with 7 bases identical to TRBD1. Trimming took 5 bases from V and 0 from J; bases not matched to a gene: 9. Germline V CDR1 and CDR2: PRHDT, FYEKMQ (reference sequence). The CDR3 length is 16 residues. CDR3: CASSRPTTGLNTEAFF. CDR3 coding DNA: TGTGCCAGCAGCAGACCAACGACAGGGTTGAACACTGAAGCTTTCTTT.

The J gene is TRBJ1-6, the V gene TRBV6-5; TRBD1 matches at 8 bases. Germline V gene sequence: CDR1 MNHEY, CDR2 SVGAGI. Trimming took 6 bases from V and 7 from J; bases not matched to a gene: 8. This CDR3 is built from 15 residues. CDR3 residues: CASSPDRVGNSPLHF. CDR3 nucleotide sequence: TGTGCCAGCAGCCCGGACAGGGTCGGCAATTCACCCCTCCACTTT.

This CDR3 is CASSLTGSGGETQYF. DNA of the CDR3: TGTGCCAGCAGCCTTACAGGGTCTGGGGGAGAGACCCAGTACTTC. The chain uses TRBV5-8 and TRBJ2-5; weak D call: TRBD1 (6 bases). Trimming removed 4 bases from V and 4 bases from J, with 17 bases in between. Germline V lookup: CDR1 SGHTS, CDR2 YDEGEE. The CDR3 extends over 15 amino acids. The full variable domain, in which reference TRBV5-8 and TRBJ2-5 provide the parts outside the CDR3, is EAGVTQSPTHLIKTRGQQATLRCSPISGHTSVYWYQQALGLGLQFLLWYDEGEERNRGNFPPRFSGRQFPNYSSELNVNALELEDSALYLCASSLTGSGGETQYFGPGTRLLVL.

The rearrangement joins TRBV14 to TRBJ2-3; TRBD1 is a possible D gene (6 bases). Trimming cost V 3 bases and J 5 bases, with 18 bases left between them. CDR3 size: 16 residues. Germline V gene lookup returns CDR1 SGHDN and CDR2 FVKESK. CDR3 protein: CASSQAGQREVDTQYF. The CDR3 coding sequence is TGTGCCAGCAGCCAGGCCGGACAGAGAGAAGTAGATACGCAGTATTTT. The full variable domain, in which reference TRBV14 and TRBJ2-3 provide the parts outside the CDR3, is EAGVTQFPSHSVIEKGQTVTLRCDPISGHDNLYWYRRVMGKEIKFLLHFVKESKQDESGMPNNRFLAERTGGTYSTLKVQPAELEDSGVYFCASSQAGQREVDTQYFGPGTRLTVL.

The table lists this clone with a count of one. The J gene is TRBJ1-1, the V gene TRBV28; no firm D call. V was trimmed by 2 bases and J by 9 bases, leaving 7 bases between them. The V gene's germline CDR1 is MDHEN and CDR2 SYDVKM. This CDR3 region has 11 residues. Here the CDR3 reads CASSLLSQAFF. The CDR3 DNA reads TGTGCCAGCAGTTTACTCAGTCAAGCTTTCTTT.

The gene calls are TRBV7-9 and TRBJ1-1; TRBD1 agrees at 10 bases. The CDR3 is made up of 14 amino acids. The V gene's germline CDR1 is SEHNR and CDR2 FQNEAQ (reference sequence). The V segment lost 3 bases and the J segment 4 bases; nucleotides outside the gene matches: 2. The CDR3 sequence is CASSLDRGITEAFF. The CDR3 DNA follows: TGTGCCAGCAGCTTGGACAGGGGGATCACTGAAGCTTTCTTT. Together with reference TRBV7-9 and TRBJ1-1, the CDR3 gives the full variable domain: DTGVSQNPRHKITKRGQNVTFRCDPISEHNRLYWYRQTLGQGPEFLTYFQNEAQLEKSRLLSDRFSAERPKGSFSTLEIQRTEQGDSAMYLCASSLDRGITEAFFGQGTRLTVV.

The V call is TRBV9, the J call TRBJ1-2; 7 bases line up with TRBD1. The CDR3 contains 16 residues. Per the germline V gene, CDR1 is SGDLS and CDR2 is YYNGEE. V dropped 0 bases and J dropped 2; count of bases not matched to a gene: 7. The CDR3 coding sequence is TGTGCCAGCAGCGTAGCTACAGGGGTTGGGAACTATGGCTACACCTTC. Its protein product is CASSVATGVGNYGYTF. Combining the CDR3 with reference TRBV9 and TRBJ1-2 gives the whole variable domain DSGVTQTPKHLITATGQRVTLRCSPRSGDLSVYWYQQSLDQGLQFLIQYYNGEERAKGNILERFSAQQFPDLHSELNLSSLELGDSALYFCASSVATGVGNYGYTFGSGTRLTVV.

J is TRBJ2-4 and V is TRBV2; 9 bases line up with TRBD1. This CDR3 is 16 amino acids long. J lost 1 base, V lost 3 bases, and 4 bases had no gene match. Per the germline V gene, CDR1 is SNHLY and CDR2 is FYNNEI. CDR3 residues: CASSETGGMAKNIQYF. The CDR3 coding sequence is TGTGCCAGCAGTGAGACAGGGGGAATGGCCAAAAACATTCAGTACTTC.

The chain links TRBV5-1 to TRBJ2-3; 8 bases line up with TRBD2. V lost 9 bases to trimming and J lost 2 bases; unmatched junction nucleotides: 8. The V gene's germline CDR1 is SGHRS and CDR2 YFSETQ. This CDR3 comprises 14 residues. The CDR3 here is CATTGGDTTDTQYF. The CDR3 coding sequence is TGCGCCACCACCGGGGGGGATACCACAGATACGCAGTATTTT.

As for this clone: One end of the junction does not line up with germline, which may come from a read error. The chain links TRBV28 to TRBJ2-1; 7 bases agree with TRBD1. Germline V CDR1 and CDR2: MDHEN, SYDVKM. The CDR3 is 14 residues long. The chain's CDR3 is CTSSPGQQVYEQFF. As DNA, the CDR3 is TGTACCAGCAGTCCGGGACAGCAAGTCTATGAGCAGTTCTTC. The full variable domain, its missing parts supplied by reference TRBV28 and TRBJ2-1, is DVKVTQSSRYLVKRTGEKVFLECVQDMDHENMFWYRQDPGLGLRLIYFSYDVKMKEKGDIPEGYSVSREKKERFSLILESASTNQTSMYLCTSSPGQQVYEQFFGPGTRLTVL.

The chain uses TRBV7-9 and TRBJ2-3, with D possibly matching TRBD1 (5 bases). The germline V and J ends were trimmed by 1 base and 2 bases, with 16 bases remaining between them. Germline CDR1 SEHNR, CDR2 FQNEAQ (reference sequence). This CDR3 has 17 amino acids. The CDR3 is CASSLGVGQGNTDTQYF. DNA for the CDR3: TGTGCCAGCAGCTTAGGGGTCGGGCAGGGAAACACAGATACGCAGTATTTT.

The V gene is TRBV6-1, the J gene TRBJ2-4; D gene uncertain. The germline V and J ends were trimmed by 6 bases and 1 base, with 13 bases remaining between them. CDR1 is MNHNS, CDR2 SASEGT, per germline. This CDR3 region has 15 residues. CDR3 in amino acids: CASSFQTGAKNIQYF. The CDR3 DNA reads TGTGCCAGCAGCTTTCAGACCGGGGCCAAAAACATTCAGTACTTC.

V usage is TRBV28 and J usage is TRBJ1-1; maybe TRBD1 (5 bases). The V and J ends lost 5 bases and 1 base respectively, with 11 bases between them. The germline CDR1 and CDR2 sequences are MDHEN and SYDVKM. The CDR3 is made up of 14 amino acids. CDR3 region: CASSPHGQNTEAFF. The CDR3 bases are TGTGCCAGCAGTCCTCATGGACAGAACACTGAAGCTTTCTTT.

The J gene is TRBJ2-2, the V gene TRBV4-2, with D hard to call. V gave up 0 bases and J gave up 3 bases, with 8 bases separating them. The CDR3 totals 15 residues. CDR1 and CDR2 (germline): LGHNA, YNFKEQ. The CDR3 loop reads CASSQDGQYTGELFF. For the CDR3, the DNA is TGTGCCAGCAGCCAAGATGGGCAGTACACCGGGGAGCTGTTTTTT.

Of note for this clone: One end of the junction fails to match germline, which may point to a read error. The rearrangement links TRBV6-5 to TRBJ2-1; 13 bases align to TRBD2. The CDR3 is 16 amino acids. Germline V lookup: CDR1 MNHEY, CDR2 SVGAGI. CDR3: CASSFTLAGGYSEQFF. The CDR3 nucleotides read TGTGCCAGCAGTTTCACACTAGCGGGAGGGTACAGTGAGCAGTTCTTC.

The J gene is TRBJ2-1, the V gene TRBV19, with TRBD2 matching over 13 bases. V lost 11 bases, J lost 9 bases, and 7 bases stayed unmatched. Germline CDR1 reads LNHDA; CDR2 reads SQIVND (reference sequence). The CDR3 is made up of 13 amino acids. The CDR3 DNA reads as TGTGCCGCCGGACTAGCGGGAGTCAGTGAGCAGTTCTTC. Translating gives CAAGLAGVSEQFF.

This clone is a singleton in its sample. The chain couples TRBV6-4 to TRBJ2-3; D uncertain. The CDR3 is 15 residues long. CDR1 is MRHNA, CDR2 SNTAGT, per germline. The V gene lost 2 bases and the J gene lost 1 base, with 10 bases spanning the gap. For the CDR3, the DNA is TGTGCCAGCAGTGACGGCCGCCCTGGCACAGATACGCAGTATTTT. It encodes CASSDGRPGTDTQYF.

This chain uses TRBV19 with TRBJ1-6; perhaps TRBD1 as D (5 bases). CDR3 length: 15 amino acids. V lost 3 bases to trimming and J lost 4 bases, with 10 bases between them. CDR1 is LNHDA and CDR2 is SQIVND in the germline V gene (reference sequence). The CDR3 is CASSIGDSYNSPLHF. Written as DNA, the CDR3 is TGTGCCAGTAGTATTGGAGACAGTTATAATTCACCCCTCCACTTT.

The DNA for the CDR3 is TGCGCCAGCAGCTTGCCCAAAGGGGCGGGAGCTAAAAATGAGCAGTTCTTC. This gives the protein CASSLPKGAGAKNEQFF. V gene TRBV5-1 combines with J gene TRBJ2-1; 7 nucleotides agree with TRBD2. The germline V gene encodes CDR1 SGHRS and CDR2 YFSETQ. The length of the CDR3 is 17 residues. V lost 1 base, J lost 7 bases, and 14 bases stayed unmatched.

The V and J genes are TRBV7-2 and TRBJ1-1; the D gene is possibly TRBD1 (6 bases). The CDR3 has 16 residues. Per the germline V gene, CDR1 is SGHTA and CDR2 is FQGNSA. V lost 5 bases to trimming and J lost 0 bases, with 16 bases between them. CDR3 sequence: CASSRRQVPLNTEAFF. The DNA of the CDR3 is TGTGCCAGCAGCCGCCGACAGGTCCCCTTGAACACTGAAGCTTTCTTT.

The genes are TRBV6-6 and TRBJ1-1; weak D call: TRBD1 (6 bases). V gave up 0 bases and J gave up 7 bases, with 9 bases separating them. CDR3 size: 13 residues. CDR1 is MNHNY, CDR2 SVGAGI, per germline (reference sequence). CDR3 loop: CASSYSGTREAFF. CDR3 bases: TGTGCCAGCAGTTACTCGGGGACACGTGAAGCTTTCTTT.

This CDR3 is CASERGGDTQYF. The CDR3 DNA follows: TGTGCCAGCGAGCGGGGGGGGGATACGCAGTATTTT. V usage is TRBV7-2 and J usage is TRBJ2-3; 10 nucleotides line up with TRBD2. This CDR3 has 12 residues. The germline V gene encodes CDR1 SGHTA and CDR2 FQGNSA. The trim removed 8 bases at V and 6 bases at J, leaving 2 bases unmatched.

The genes are TRBV11-3 and TRBJ2-6; D unresolved. The V gene's germline CDR1 is SGHNT and CDR2 YENEEA. V was shortened by 1 base and J by 0 bases, with 4 bases between the two germline ends. This CDR3 has 15 residues. The CDR3 region has the DNA TGTGCCAGCAGCTTAGCAGGCTCTGGGGCCAACGTCCTGACTTTC. Residues: CASSLAGSGANVLTF.

The chain joins TRBV7-8 to TRBJ1-1; TRBD1 aligns across 7 bases. Germline V gene data show CDR1 as SGHVS and CDR2 as FQNEAQ. The CDR3 covers 17 residues. The junction had 15 bases not matched to a gene; V was cut back by 1 base and J by 7 bases. The CDR3, as DNA: TGTGCCAGCAGCTTAGAGGAGGGGGCTACAAGGTTAGGTGAAGCTTTCTTT. This codes for CASSLEEGATRLGEAFF. Combining the CDR3 with reference TRBV7-8 and TRBJ1-1 gives the whole variable domain GAGVSQSPRYKVAKRGQDVALRCDPISGHVSLFWYQQALGQGPEFLTYFQNEAQLDKSGLPSDRFFAERPEGSVSTLKIQRTQQEDSAVYLCASSLEEGATRLGEAFFGQGTRLTVV.

V is TRBV7-9 and J is TRBJ1-2; a weak D match, TRBD1 (5 bases). V was clipped by 6 bases and J by 4 bases, with 15 bases between them. The germline V gene has CDR1 SEHNR and CDR2 FQNEAQ (reference sequence). The CDR3 loop spans 14 amino acids. This CDR3 reads CASSRAGQGYGYTF. The CDR3 nucleotides are TGTGCCAGCAGTCGAGCAGGACAAGGCTATGGCTACACCTTC.

The V gene is TRBV20-1, the J gene TRBJ2-3; D unresolved. The germline gives CDR1 DFQATT, CDR2 SNEGSKA (reference sequence). This CDR3 has 11 residues. V lost 6 bases, J lost 2 bases, and 6 bases lay in between. Written as DNA, the CDR3 is TGCAGTGCCGTTAACACAGATACGCAGTATTTT. Protein sequence: CSAVNTDTQYF.

The rearrangement joins TRBV19 to TRBJ1-4; 9 bases are shared with TRBD1. From germline, CDR1 is LNHDA and CDR2 SQIVND (reference sequence). After removal of 7 bases from V and 10 bases from J, the junction contained 13 bases not matched to a gene. The CDR3 loop spans 15 amino acids. CDR3 DNA sequence: TGTGCCAGTACCGGGACAGGGAATATTTTGGGAAAACTGTTTTTT. It translates to CASTGTGNILGKLFF.

The chain has TRBV6-5 and TRBJ1-2, with D perhaps matching TRBD1 (6 bases). This CDR3 has 15 amino acids. V was pared by 6 bases and J by 2 bases, with 16 bases between. From germline, CDR1 is MNHEY and CDR2 SVGAGI. The CDR3 bases are TGTGCCAGCAGCTCCCATGATACAGGGAACTATGGCTACACCTTC. It is translated as CASSSHDTGNYGYTF.

V usage is TRBV7-9 and J usage is TRBJ2-7; TRBD2 matches at 10 bases. The CDR3 sequence is 16 residues long. The V segment lost 3 bases and the J segment 0 bases; nucleotides outside the gene matches: 5. CDR1 SEHNR and CDR2 FQNEAQ come from the germline V gene (reference sequence). This CDR3 reads CASSLASGRVSYEQYF. The DNA for the CDR3 is TGTGCCAGCAGCTTGGCTAGCGGGAGAGTCTCCTACGAGCAGTACTTC.

This chain uses TRBV28 with TRBJ2-7, with a possible D match to TRBD1 (5 bases). The germline gives CDR1 MDHEN, CDR2 SYDVKM. Trimming took 5 bases from V and 0 from J, leaving 17 bases between them. The CDR3 is made up of 16 amino acids. CDR3 bases: TGTGCCAGCAGTCCCCCAGGGTTGGGCAGCTCCTACGAGCAGTACTTC. It is translated as CASSPPGLGSSYEQYF.